The clone carrying this TCR beta chain turned up a few times. What it binds is unknown. 5'-RACE, quantitative and with molecular barcodes, yielded the TCR beta libraries. TCRdb reprocessed the 5' RACE reads via MiXCR and lists one record per CDR3 protein. In the table there are under 300,000 distinct CDR3 sequences, about 10% of which are singletons. These data belong to a study of CD8 T cells in ankylosing spondylitis. The study, taken as a whole, reports: Reportedly, disease-linked clones are significantly enriched in ankylosing spondylitis patients' matched synovial fluid. Fewer than 10 highly homologous variants made up a TCR beta motif that seemed to typify ankylosing spondylitis blood. The authors found the disease-linked clones to be CD8+ and relatively rare in peripheral blood.

V shed 5 bases and J shed 4 bases, with 10 bases lying between them. The CDR3 has 12 residues. Germline V CDR1 and CDR2: SQVTM, ANQGSEA. This chain connects TRBV29-1 to TRBJ2-3; TRBD2 is a possible D gene (5 bases). The sample was blood, either unsorted or a sorted T cell fraction (not recorded which). The clonotype originates from a male donor with ankylosing spondylitis or in good health (not recorded which). The CDR3 here is CSVYGVADTQYF. In nucleotides, the CDR3 is TGCAGCGTTTACGGGGTAGCAGATACGCAGTATTTT.